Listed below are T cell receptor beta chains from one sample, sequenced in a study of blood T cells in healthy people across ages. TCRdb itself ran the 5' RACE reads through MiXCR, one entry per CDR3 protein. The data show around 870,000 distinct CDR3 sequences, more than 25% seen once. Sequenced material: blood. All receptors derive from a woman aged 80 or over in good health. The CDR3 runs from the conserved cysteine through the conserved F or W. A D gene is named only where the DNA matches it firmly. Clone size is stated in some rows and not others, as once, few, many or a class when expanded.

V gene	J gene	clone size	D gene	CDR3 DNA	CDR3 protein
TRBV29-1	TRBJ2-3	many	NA	TGCAGCGTTGAAATTTATACCACGGCAGATACGCAGTATTTT	CSVEIYTTADTQYF
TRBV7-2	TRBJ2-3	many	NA	TGTGCCAGCAGCTTTTCGGGGGTCACAGATACGCAGTATTTT	CASSFSGVTDTQYF
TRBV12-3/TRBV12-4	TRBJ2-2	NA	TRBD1	TGTGCCAGCAGTTTGAGGACAGGGGGCACCGGGGAGCTGTTTTTT	CASSLRTGGTGELFF
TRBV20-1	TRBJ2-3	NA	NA	TGCAGTGTTGGGACCTTACTCACAGATACGCAGTATTTT	CSVGTLLTDTQYF
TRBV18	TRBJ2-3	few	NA	TGTGCCAGCTCACCGGCGGGGGCGAGCACAGATACGCAGTATTTT	CASSPAGASTDTQYF
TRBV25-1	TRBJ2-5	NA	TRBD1	TGTGCCAGCAGTGAATTATGGGGACGACAGGGTAGAGAGACCCAGTACTTC	CASSELWGRQGRETQYF
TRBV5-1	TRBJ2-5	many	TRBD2	TGCGCCAGCAGCGGCGGGGGGGATCAAGAGACCCAGTACTTC	CASSGGGDQETQYF
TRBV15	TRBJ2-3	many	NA	TGTGCCACCAGCAGAGGCTACGGTCTCACAGATACGCAGTATTTT	CATSRGYGLTDTQYF
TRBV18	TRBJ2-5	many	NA	TGTGCCAGCTCACCATCAGTACAAGAGACCCAGTACTTC	CASSPSVQETQYF
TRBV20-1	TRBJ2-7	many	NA	TGCAGTGCTAGAGCGGCGGGGGCAAGCTCCTACGAGCAGTACTTC	CSARAAGASSYEQYF
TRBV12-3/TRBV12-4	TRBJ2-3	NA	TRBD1	TGTGCCAGCAGTTTAAGGATCAGAGGGGGCGCAGATACGCAGTATTTT	CASSLRIRGGADTQYF
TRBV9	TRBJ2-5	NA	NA	TGTGCCAGCAGTCCTAGCGAGGAGACCCAGTACTTC	CASSPSEETQYF
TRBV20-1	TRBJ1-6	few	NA	TGCAGTGCTAGAGATCAAGGGTTCAGACGAAGTAATTCACCCCTCCACTTT	CSARDQGFRRSNSPLHF
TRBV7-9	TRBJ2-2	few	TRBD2	TGTGCCAGCAGCCACCTTAGCGGGGGAGCGAACACCGGGGAGCTGTTTTTT	CASSHLSGGANTGELFF
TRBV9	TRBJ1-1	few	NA	TGTGCCAGCAGTCCGACAGAGCTAGATCGAGCTTTCTTT	CASSPTELDRAFF
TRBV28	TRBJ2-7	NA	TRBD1	TGTGCCAGCAGTCCCCTGACAGGGGCAATTTACGAGCAGTACTTC	CASSPLTGAIYEQYF
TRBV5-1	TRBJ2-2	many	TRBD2	TGCGCCAGCAGCTTGCTAGCGGGTACGAACACCGGGGAGCTGTTTTTT	CASSLLAGTNTGELFF
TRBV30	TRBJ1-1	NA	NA	TGTGCCTGGAGTCCGGGACCCACTGAAGCTTTCTTT	CAWSPGPTEAFF
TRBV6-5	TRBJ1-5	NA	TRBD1	TGTGCCAGCAGTTACTCGGGACAGGGGGCGAACAATCAGCCCCAGCATTTT	CASSYSGQGANNQPQHF
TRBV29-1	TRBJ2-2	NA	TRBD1	TGCAGCGTAGCCGGGACAGGGTACACCGGGGAGCGGTTTTTT	CSVAGTGYTGERFF
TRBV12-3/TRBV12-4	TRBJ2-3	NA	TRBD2	TGTGCCAGCCGTACCCTAGCGGCCCCGAATACGCAGTATTTT	CASRTLAAPNTQYF
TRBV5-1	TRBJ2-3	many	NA	TGCGCCAGCAGCTTGAGTCCAGGAACAGATACGCAGTATTTT	CASSLSPGTDTQYF
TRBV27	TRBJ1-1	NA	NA	TGTGCCAGCAGTTCGCGGGTCCAAAGTAGGACTGAAGCTTTCTTT	CASSSRVQSRTEAFF
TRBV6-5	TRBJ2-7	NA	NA	TGTGCCAGCAGTCCCAGCGTGGACTCCTACGAGCAGTACTTC	CASSPSVDSYEQYF
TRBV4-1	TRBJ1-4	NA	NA	TGCGCCAGCAGCCAAGCACGGGATGAAAAACTGTTTTTT	CASSQARDEKLFF
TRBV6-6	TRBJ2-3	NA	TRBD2	TGTGCCAGCAGTTACGGAGCGGGGGGGGACACAGATACGCAGTATTTT	CASSYGAGGDTDTQYF
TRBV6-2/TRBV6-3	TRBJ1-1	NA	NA	TGTGCCAGCAGCAAGAGGGCAGGGTTTAACTCTGAAGCTTTCTTT	CASSKRAGFNSEAFF
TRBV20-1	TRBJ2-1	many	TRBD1	TGCAGTGCTTTAACAGGGGGCATATACAATGAGCAGTTCTTC	CSALTGGIYNEQFF
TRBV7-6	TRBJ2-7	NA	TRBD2	TGTGCCAGCAGCTTAGCCGCGGGGGGGCAATACGAGCAGTACTTC	CASSLAAGGQYEQYF
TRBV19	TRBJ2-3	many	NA	TGTGCCAGTAGTTTCACAGCAGGTGTGGGCACAGATACGCAGTATTTT	CASSFTAGVGTDTQYF
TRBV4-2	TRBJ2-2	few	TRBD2	TGTGCCAGCAGCCAAGGGGGGGGATACACCGGGGAGCTGTTTTTT	CASSQGGGYTGELFF
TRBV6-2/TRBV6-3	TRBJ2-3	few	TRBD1	TGTGCCAGCAGCTTACGGACAGGAGGATTCCTCACAGATACGCAGTATTTT	CASSLRTGGFLTDTQYF
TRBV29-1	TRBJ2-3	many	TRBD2	TGCAGCGTTGATCGGGAGGGAAGCACAGATACGCAGTATTTT	CSVDREGSTDTQYF
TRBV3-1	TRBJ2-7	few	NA	TGTGCCAGCAGCCCCCGCCCGCTCCCCTCTGAGCAGTACTTC	CASSPRPLPSEQYF
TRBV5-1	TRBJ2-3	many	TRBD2	TGCGCCAGCAGCTCCCGGAGGACTAGCGGGGGGACAGATACGCAGTATTTT	CASSSRRTSGGTDTQYF
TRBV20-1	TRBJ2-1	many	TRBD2	TGCAGTGCTAGGACACTAGCGGGGGCTTACAATGAGCAGTTCTTC	CSARTLAGAYNEQFF
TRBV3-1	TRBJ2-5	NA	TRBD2	TGTGCCAGCAGGCTAGCGGGGGCCAACAATGAGCAGTACTTC	CASRLAGANNEQYF
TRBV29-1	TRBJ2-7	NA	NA	TGCAGCATCGATGGGGGCCCTGACTACGAGCAGTACTTC	CSIDGGPDYEQYF
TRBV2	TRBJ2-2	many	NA	TGTGCCAGCACAAAGCGGCAGGGGAGCACCGGGGAGCTGTTTTTT	CASTKRQGSTGELFF
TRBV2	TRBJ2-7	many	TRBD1	TGTGCCAGCAGAAGAGGACAGGTCAGCGAGCAGTACTTC	CASRRGQVSEQYF
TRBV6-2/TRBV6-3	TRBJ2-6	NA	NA	TGTGCCAGCAGTGACTACTCAGGAGGGGCCAACGTCCTGACTTTC	CASSDYSGGANVLTF
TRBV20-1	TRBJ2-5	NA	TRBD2	TGCAGTGCCAGATTTGCGGGGGATCGGTCAGAGACCCAGTACTTC	CSARFAGDRSETQYF
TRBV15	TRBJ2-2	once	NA	TGTGCCACCAGCAGACCCGGCCGGGACGTTGACACCGGGGAGCTGTTTTTT	CATSRPGRDVDTGELFF
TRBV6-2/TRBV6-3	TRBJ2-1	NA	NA	TGTGCCGGCAGTTACGACTCTTACAATGAGCAGTTCTTC	CAGSYDSYNEQFF
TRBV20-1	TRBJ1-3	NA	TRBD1	TGCAGTGTCCCGGGACAGGGGTTTGGAAACACCGTATATTTT	CSVPGQGFGNTVYF
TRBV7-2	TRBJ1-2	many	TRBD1	TGTGCCAGCACCCCGGGGGCCCTACAGGGGCTCTATGGCTACACCTTC	CASTPGALQGLYGYTF
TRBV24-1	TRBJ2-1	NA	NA	TGTGCCACCAGTGATTTGAAGGGGCTGCGGGACAATGAGCAGTTCTTC	CATSDLKGLRDNEQFF
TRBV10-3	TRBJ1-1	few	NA	TGTGCCATCAGTGAGGGACAGCCGAACACTGAAGCTTTCTTT	CAISEGQPNTEAFF
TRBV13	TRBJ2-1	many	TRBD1	TGTGCCAGCAGCTTATCCGGACAGGGCAGGGATGAGCAGTTCTTC	CASSLSGQGRDEQFF
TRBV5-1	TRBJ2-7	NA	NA	TGCGCCAGCAGCTTGTCTCCGCAGTACGAGCAGTACTTC	CASSLSPQYEQYF
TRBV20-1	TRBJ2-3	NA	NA	TGCAGTGCGAGCCCCCCAGATACGCAGTATTTT	CSASPPDTQYF
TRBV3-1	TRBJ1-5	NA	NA	TGTGCCAGCAGCCAAGGGTTCGGGGCCAATCAGCCCCAGCATTTT	CASSQGFGANQPQHF
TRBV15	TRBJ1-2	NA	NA	TGTGCCACCAGCAGAGATGGGCAACAGGGTACGGACCAGGGTCGCTACACCTTC	CATSRDGQQGTDQGRYTF
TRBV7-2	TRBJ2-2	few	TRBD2	TGTGCCAGCAGTCAGAAGCGGGGTAGCACCGGGGAGCTGTTTTTT	CASSQKRGSTGELFF
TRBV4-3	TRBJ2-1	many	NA	TGCGCCAGCAGCCAGTCAGCTAGGGTAGTAAATGAGCAGTTCTTC	CASSQSARVVNEQFF
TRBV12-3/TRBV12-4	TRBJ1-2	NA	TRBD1	TGTGCCAGCAGCCGAGGACAGGGAAGGTATGGCTACACCTTC	CASSRGQGRYGYTF
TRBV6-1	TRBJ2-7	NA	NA	TGTGCCAGCAGCCAGGAACCTGCCTACGAGCAGTACTTC	CASSQEPAYEQYF
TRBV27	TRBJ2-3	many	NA	TGTGCCAGCAGTTTCATGGAGGGTACGCAGTATTTT	CASSFMEGTQYF
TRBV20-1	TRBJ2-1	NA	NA	TGCAGTGCTAGTGGGCCCCAGGGATCCCTCCTATCGTATGAGCAGTTCTTC	CSASGPQGSLLSYEQFF
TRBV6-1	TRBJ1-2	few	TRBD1	TGTGCCAGCAGCAGGCGGACAGGGAGCTATGGCTACACCTTC	CASSRRTGSYGYTF